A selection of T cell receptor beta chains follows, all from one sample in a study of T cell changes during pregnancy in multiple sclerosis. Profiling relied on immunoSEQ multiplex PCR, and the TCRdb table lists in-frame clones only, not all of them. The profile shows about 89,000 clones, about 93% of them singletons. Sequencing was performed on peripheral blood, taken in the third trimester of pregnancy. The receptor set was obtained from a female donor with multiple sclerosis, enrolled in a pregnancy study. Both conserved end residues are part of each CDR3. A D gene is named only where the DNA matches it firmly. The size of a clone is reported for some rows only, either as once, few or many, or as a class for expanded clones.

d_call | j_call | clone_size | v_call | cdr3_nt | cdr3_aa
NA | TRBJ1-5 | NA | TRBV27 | TGTGCCAGCAGGACAGGTCAACAGCCCCAGCATTTT | CASRTGQQPQHF
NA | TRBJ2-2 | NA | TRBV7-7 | TGTGCCAGCAGCTTACAGGGTGGGCGCGGGGAGCTGTTTTTT | CASSLQGGRGELFF
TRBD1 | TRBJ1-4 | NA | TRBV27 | TGTGCCAGCAGTTTAGGGACAGGGGTTGAAAAACTGTTTTTT | CASSLGTGVEKLFF
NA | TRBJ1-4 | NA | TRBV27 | TGTGCCAGCAGGCCGACAGGTCTCAGTGAAAAACTGTTTTTT | CASRPTGLSEKLFF
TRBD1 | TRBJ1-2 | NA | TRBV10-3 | TGTGCCATTTGGACAGGGGCAGGGTATGGCTACACCTTC | CAIWTGAGYGYTF
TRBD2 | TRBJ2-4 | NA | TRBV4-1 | TGCGCCAGCAGCCAACTCTTTTCTAGCGGTCTAGCCAAAAACATTCAGTACTTC | CASSQLFSSGLAKNIQYF
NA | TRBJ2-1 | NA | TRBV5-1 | TGCGCCAGCAGGGCTTCATCTTCCTACAATGAGCAGTTCTTC | CASRASSSYNEQFF
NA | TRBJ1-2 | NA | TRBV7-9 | TGTGCCAGCAGCTTAGAAGGGAGCCAGATCTATGGCTACACCTTC | CASSLEGSQIYGYTF
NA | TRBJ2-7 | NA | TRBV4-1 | TGCGCCAGCAGCCAAGAGTCCGGAGGTCGGTACGAGCAGTACTTC | CASSQESGGRYEQYF
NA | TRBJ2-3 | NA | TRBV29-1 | TGCAGCGTTCTTTGGCAGGGCTCTATTGGCACAGATACGCAGTATTTT | CSVLWQGSIGTDTQYF
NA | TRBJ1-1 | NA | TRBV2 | TGTGCCGGTAGGGAGGGCATGACCACTGAAGCTTTCTTT | CAGREGMTTEAFF
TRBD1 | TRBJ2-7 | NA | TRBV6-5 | TGTGCCAGCTCGTGGACAGGGACCCACGAGCAGTACTTC | CASSWTGTHEQYF
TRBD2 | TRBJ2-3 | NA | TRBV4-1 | TGCGCCAGCAGTCACCTGGGACTAGCAGACACAGATACGCAGTATTTT | CASSHLGLADTDTQYF
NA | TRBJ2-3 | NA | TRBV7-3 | TGTGCCAGCAGCTTAAGTTCGACTGGGGATACGCAGTATTTT | CASSLSSTGDTQYF
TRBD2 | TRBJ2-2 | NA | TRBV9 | TGTGCCAGCAGCGGGACTAGTGGGGGGACCGGGGAGCTGTTTTTT | CASSGTSGGTGELFF
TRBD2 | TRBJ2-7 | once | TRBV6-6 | TGTGCCAGCAGTCTACTAGCGGGGAGGGGCGAGCAGTACTTC | CASSLLAGRGEQYF
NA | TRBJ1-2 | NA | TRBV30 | TGTGCCTGGAGTGTAATCCACAGGGCGATCTATGGCTACACCTTC | CAWSVIHRAIYGYTF
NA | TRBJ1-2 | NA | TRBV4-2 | TGTGCCAGCAGCCAAGAGAATCGGGGGGCAGGTGGCTACACCTTC | CASSQENRGAGGYTF
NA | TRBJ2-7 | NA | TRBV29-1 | TGCAGCGTTGTGCCGGGAGCCTCCTACGAGCAGTACTTC | CSVVPGASYEQYF
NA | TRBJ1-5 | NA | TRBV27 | TGTGCCAGCGCCCCGCGGGGGAATCAGCCCCAGCATTTT | CASAPRGNQPQHF
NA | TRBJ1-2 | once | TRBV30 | TGTGCCTGGAGTGTACGGGAGGCTGGAGGCTACACCTTC | CAWSVREAGGYTF
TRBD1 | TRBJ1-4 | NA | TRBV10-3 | TGTGCCACGGGGACAGGGAGCGAAAAACTGTTTTTT | CATGTGSEKLFF
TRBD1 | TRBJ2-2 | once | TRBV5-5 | TGTGCCAGCAGCTTGGGGACAGGGGTGGACGGGGAGCTGTTTTTT | CASSLGTGVDGELFF
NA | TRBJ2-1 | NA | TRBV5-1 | TGCGCCAGCAGCTTGTCGGGAGCAACCTACAATGAGCAGTTCTTC | CASSLSGATYNEQFF
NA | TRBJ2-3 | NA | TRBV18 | TGTGCCAGCTCACCACCTCTACATGAAGCGGACCGCACAGATACGCAGTATTTT | CASSPPLHEADRTDTQYF
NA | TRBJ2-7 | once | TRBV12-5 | TGTGCTAGTGGTTTGGACGTAGCCTACGAGCAGTACTTC | CASGLDVAYEQYF
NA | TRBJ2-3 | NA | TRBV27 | TGTGCCAGCAGTTTAACTAGCACAGATACGCAGTATTTT | CASSLTSTDTQYF